The rows below give T cell receptor beta chains drawn from one sample of a study of human T cells and chemical hapten exposure. TCRdb used MiXCR to reprocess the RACE reads, holding one entry per CDR3 protein. The table lists about 40,000 distinct CDR3 sequences, less than 4% of them singletons, with approximately 6.7% in the top ten. Sequencing used whole blood, obtained in connection with sensitization to the hapten diphenylcyclopropenone (DPC). The receptors were sampled from a man between 40 and 49 years old with alopecia areata. Some clones in this sample may be carry-over from other donors' samples. Both conserved end residues are part of each CDR3. Fields, in order: J gene, D gene, clone size, V gene, CDR3 protein, CDR3 DNA. D genes are given only for firm matches. Some rows have no size entry. The others give once, few or many, or a class for an expanded clone.

TRBJ1-2 NA many TRBV12-3/TRBV12-4 CASRPPGNYGYTF TGTGCCAGCAGACCCCCAGGGAACTATGGCTACACCTTC
TRBJ1-1 NA many TRBV7-2 CASSTTPGDRYTEAFF TGTGCCAGCAGCACAACGCCAGGGGATCGTTACACTGAAGCTTTCTTT
TRBJ2-1 TRBD2 few TRBV27 CASSLFPSGRPKTYNEQFF TGTGCCAGCAGTTTATTTCCTAGCGGGAGACCCAAAACCTACAATGAGCAGTTCTTC
TRBJ2-2 TRBD2 many TRBV5-4 CASSGAGGGSPGELFF TGTGCCAGCAGCGGGGCGGGGGGTGGATCCCCCGGGGAGCTGTTTTTT
TRBJ2-3 TRBD1 few TRBV7-2 CASSRQGSTTQYF TGTGCCAGCAGCAGACAGGGCAGCACGACGCAGTATTTT
TRBJ2-7 NA many TRBV7-2 CASSSTGTTSYEQYF TGTGCCAGCAGCTCCACCGGGACGACATCCTACGAGCAGTACTTC
TRBJ2-1 NA many TRBV28 CASSLINEQFF TGTGCCAGCAGTTTAATTAATGAGCAGTTCTTC
TRBJ2-3 NA many TRBV2 CASRSLGVASTDTQYF TGTGCCAGCAGATCTCTAGGGGTGGCGAGCACAGATACGCAGTATTTT
TRBJ2-1 TRBD2 many TRBV5-1 CASSLANGRSEQFF TGCGCCAGCAGCTTGGCCAACGGGAGGTCTGAGCAGTTCTTC
TRBJ1-6 NA NA TRBV18 CASSPDFSSPLHF TGTGCCAGCTCACCTGACTTTTCCTCACCCCTCCACTTT
TRBJ2-1 NA many TRBV9 CASSVLARGGEQFF TGTGCCAGCAGCGTACTAGCGCGGGGCGGTGAGCAGTTCTTC
TRBJ2-1 NA many TRBV28 CASSPMGRTSNEQFF TGTGCCAGCAGTCCCATGGGACGGACCTCCAATGAGCAGTTCTTC
TRBJ2-6 NA many TRBV10-3 CAISAAGRANVLTF TGTGCCATCAGTGCGGCAGGGAGGGCCAACGTCCTGACTTTC